This TCR beta chain came from a study of blood T cell repertoires in COVID-19. Looking at the study overall: Acute-phase and convalescent COVID-19 samples originated in the United States, Italy and Spain.

TCRdb's copy holds only in-frame clones and misses some; the assay was immunoSEQ multiplex PCR. The data hold under 250,000 clones, with roughly nine tenths observed a single time. The CDR3 length is 13 residues. Per the germline V gene, CDR1 is SGHRS and CDR2 is YFSETQ. Losses at the gene ends were 5 bases for V and 3 bases for J; bases not matched to a gene: 4. The sequence was obtained from a young woman in a cohort exposed to, infected with or recovered from COVID-19 (not recorded which). The chain links TRBV5-1 to TRBJ2-7, with 8 bases fitting TRBD1. Input material: PBMCs or T cells enriched from blood (not recorded which). CDR3 region: CASSNTGGYEQYF. As DNA, the CDR3 is TGCGCCAGCAGTAATACAGGGGGCTACGAGCAGTACTTC. Variable domain in full (rest from reference TRBV5-1 and TRBJ2-7): KAGVTQTPRYLIKTRGQQVTLSCSPISGHRSVSWYQQTPGQGLQFLFEYFSETQRNKGNFPGRFSGRQFSNSRSEMNVSTLELGDSALYLCASSNTGGYEQYFGPGTRLTVT.